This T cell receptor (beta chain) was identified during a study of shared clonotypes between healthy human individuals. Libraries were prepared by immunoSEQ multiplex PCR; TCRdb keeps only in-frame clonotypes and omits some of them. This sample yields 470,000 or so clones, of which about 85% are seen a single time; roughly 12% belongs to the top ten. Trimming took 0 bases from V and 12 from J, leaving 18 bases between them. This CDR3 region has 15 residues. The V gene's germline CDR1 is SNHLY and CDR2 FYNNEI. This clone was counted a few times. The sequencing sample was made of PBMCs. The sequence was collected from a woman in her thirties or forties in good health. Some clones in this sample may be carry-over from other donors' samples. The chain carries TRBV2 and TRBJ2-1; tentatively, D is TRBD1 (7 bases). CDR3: CASSEATTLQGGQFF. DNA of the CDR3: TGTGCCAGCAGTGAAGCAACCACCCTCCAGGGGGGGCAGTTCTTC. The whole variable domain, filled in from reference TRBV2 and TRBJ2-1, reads EPEVTQTPSHQVTQMGQEVILRCVPISNHLYFYWYRQILGQKVEFLVSFYNNEISEKSEIFDDQFSVERPDGSNFTLKIRSTKLEDSAMYFCASSEATTLQGGQFFGPGTRLTVL.